This T cell receptor beta chain originates from a study of blood T cells in healthy people across ages. CDR3 size: 16 residues. V lost 7 bases and J lost 2, with 20 bases in between. CDR1 is MGHRA and CDR2 is YSYEKL in the germline V gene. Points from the study as a whole: More naive CD4+ cells and higher diversity were found in long-lived than in aged donors.

This clonotype was observed a handful of times. The target antigen is unknown. Then a second PCR, running roughly 7 to 11 cycles, was carried out with a sample-barcoded 5' primer and a J-beta primer mix. A 12-random-nucleotide template-switch adaptor tagged each cDNA molecule. MiXCR was run by TCRdb on the 5' RACE reads, yielding one entry per CDR3 protein. The table records around 1,900,000 distinct CDR3 sequences, 30% to 40% of them present only once. The chain links TRBV4-1 to TRBJ2-5, with D possibly called TRBD1 or TRBD2 (6 bases each). This sequence was found in a human donor in good health. Sequenced sample: blood. The CDR3 nucleotides are TGCGCCAGCAAAAAATCGGGGGCTACCGGACAAGAGACCCAGTACTTC. The encoded protein is CASKKSGATGQETQYF.